The clone carrying this T cell receptor (beta chain) has a handful of counts. Its antigen is not known. The CDR3 goes on 3 residues after the read ends, and that part is filled in from the germline J gene. Patients and controls were mostly of Caucasian heritage. V dropped 6 bases and J dropped 4 bases, with 16 bases sitting between them. This CDR3 comprises 13 residues. The germline gives CDR1 SQVTM, CDR2 ANQGSEA. TCRdb's copy holds only in-frame clones and misses some; the assay was immunoSEQ multiplex PCR. This repertoire holds some 30,000 clones, and none appear only once. This specimen comes from a study of T cell clonality in common variable immunodeficiency. Study-wide findings and caveats: Reportedly, TCR beta sequences from common variable immunodeficiency showed fewer deletions and N-nucleotide insertions.

The sequence came from a person between 18 and 75 years old in good health. The chain has TRBV29-1 and TRBJ2-7; D might be TRBD1 (6 bases). The sample taken for sequencing was peripheral blood mononuclear cells. CDR3 bases read: TGCAGCGTGCCTACAGGGAACTTTTACGAG. Its protein is CSVPTGNFYE. The complete CDR3 sequence is CSVPTGNFYEQYF.